This TCR beta chain is drawn from a study of beta chain features in type 1 diabetes. Since all of the isolated RNA was reverse transcribed, expressed TCRB transcripts were what got sequenced. Read counts averaged roughly 3.7 million for samples of naive, central memory and regulatory T cells. Assay: immunoSEQ multiplex PCR; the TCRdb copy retains only in-frame clones and omits some. The sample includes 150,000 to 200,000 clones, around 63% seen only once; the top ten take 0.08% to 0.09%. The V end lost 4 bases, the J end lost 3 bases, and 10 bases lay between the germline ends. Germline V gene lookup returns CDR1 SGHDT and CDR2 YYEEEE. This CDR3 is built from 13 residues. Study-level findings and limits: Short templates might get an advantage during PCR, and this would be equal in patients and controls. Significant though moderate, a shortening of TCRB CDR3s appeared in all four CD4+ subsets of Type 1 diabetes patients. Type 1 diabetes patients had VDJ junctions that carried fewer insertions and more deletions.

In regard to this clone: The antigen remains unidentified.

The sequence derives from a man aged 25-40 years with type 1 diabetes. The sample taken for sequencing was naive CD4+ T cells from blood. J is TRBJ2-5 and V is TRBV5-6; D might be TRBD1 (5 bases). For the CDR3, the DNA is TGTGCCAGCAGCACGGACACTAAAGAGACCCAGTACTTC. Translating it yields CASSTDTKETQYF.